Listed below are T cell receptor beta chains from one sample, sequenced in a study of blood T cell repertoires in COVID-19. Sequencing was performed with immunoSEQ multiplex PCR; in TCRdb, only in-frame clones are kept and a portion is missing. The data contain about 190,000 clones, roughly nine tenths of them singletons. Material: peripheral blood. These TCRs come from a young man with acute or convalescent COVID-19. The CDR3 runs from the conserved cysteine through the conserved F or W. The order of the fields is V gene, J gene, D gene, clone size, CDR3 DNA, CDR3 protein. D genes are given only for firm matches. Clone size is stated in some rows and not others, as once, few, many or a class when expanded.

TRBV7-9	TRBJ2-1	TRBD2	.	TGTGCCAGCAGCTTAGAGGGTCGGGGGGGCGATGAGCAGTTCTTC	CASSLEGRGGDEQFF
TRBV9	TRBJ2-7	TRBD1	.	TGTGCCAGCAGCGTAGATAACAGGGGCTACTACGAGCAGTACTTC	CASSVDNRGYYEQYF
TRBV5-4	TRBJ2-7	.	.	TGTGCCAGCAGCCTACACGGGGTTTACGAGCAGTACTTC	CASSLHGVYEQYF
TRBV4-2	TRBJ1-6	.	once	TGTGCCAGCAGCCAAGGAGGAAGCAATTCACCCCTCCACTTT	CASSQGGSNSPLHF
TRBV5-6	TRBJ1-5	TRBD1	.	TGTGCCAGCAGCTTGAGGGGGCGCGGCAATCAGCCCCAGCATTTT	CASSLRGRGNQPQHF
TRBV30	TRBJ1-4	.	.	TGTGCCTGGAGTGTACGGGGGAGTGAAAAACTGTTTTTT	CAWSVRGSEKLFF
TRBV9	TRBJ2-5	.	.	TGTGCCAGCAGCACAGAAAGGGAGACCCAGTACTTC	CASSTERETQYF
TRBV30	TRBJ1-1	.	.	TGTGCCTGGAGAGCCCCCCCGCGGGCTGAAGCTTTCTTT	CAWRAPPRAEAFF
TRBV4-2	TRBJ2-2	.	.	TGTGCCAGCAGCCAAGAGAGGGTAACCGGGGAGCTGTTTTTT	CASSQERVTGELFF
TRBV7-9	TRBJ1-5	TRBD1	.	TGTGCCAGCAGCTCAGGGACAGGCGGTAATCAGCCCCAGCATTTT	CASSSGTGGNQPQHF
TRBV12-5	TRBJ1-2	TRBD1	.	TGTGCTAGTGGGCGAGACAGGGGGCGGGTGAGTGGCTACACCTTC	CASGRDRGRVSGYTF
TRBV2	TRBJ1-1	.	few	TGTGCCAGCCAACAGGTTGTGAACACTGAAGCTTTCTTT	CASQQVVNTEAFF
TRBV7-2	TRBJ2-4	TRBD2	.	TGTGCCAGCAGCCCATCAGCGGGGGGTCTAGCCAAAAACATTCAGTACTTC	CASSPSAGGLAKNIQYF
TRBV20-1	TRBJ2-3	TRBD2	.	TGCAGTGCTAGTAAGCCTAGCGGGGGGGCTACAGATACGCAGTATTTT	CSASKPSGGATDTQYF
TRBV6-2/TRBV6-3	TRBJ2-1	.	.	TGTGCCAGCAGTTACTCCGGAGGGTTAGGTGAGCAGTTCTTC	CASSYSGGLGEQFF
TRBV15	TRBJ2-5	.	.	TGTGCCACCAGCAGAAACAGAGAGGGAGAGACCCAGTACTTC	CATSRNREGETQYF